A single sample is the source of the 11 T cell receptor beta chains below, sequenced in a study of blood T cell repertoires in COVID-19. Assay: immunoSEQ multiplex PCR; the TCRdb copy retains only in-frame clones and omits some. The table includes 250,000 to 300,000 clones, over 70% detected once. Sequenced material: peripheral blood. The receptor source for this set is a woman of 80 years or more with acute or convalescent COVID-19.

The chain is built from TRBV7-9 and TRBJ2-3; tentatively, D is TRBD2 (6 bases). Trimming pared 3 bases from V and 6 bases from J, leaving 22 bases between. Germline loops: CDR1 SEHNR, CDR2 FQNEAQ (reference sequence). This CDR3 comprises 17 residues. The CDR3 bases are TGTGCCAGCAGCTTCGATTCTGGCGGGAAAAACCCGGATACGCAGTATTTT. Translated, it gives CASSFDSGGKNPDTQYF.

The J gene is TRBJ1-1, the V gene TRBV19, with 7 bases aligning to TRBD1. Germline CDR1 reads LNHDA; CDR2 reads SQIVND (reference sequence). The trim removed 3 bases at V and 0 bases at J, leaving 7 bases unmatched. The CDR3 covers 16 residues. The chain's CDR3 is CASSIDRAPMNTEAFF. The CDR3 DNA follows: TGTGCCAGTAGTATTGACAGGGCCCCTATGAACACTGAAGCTTTCTTT.

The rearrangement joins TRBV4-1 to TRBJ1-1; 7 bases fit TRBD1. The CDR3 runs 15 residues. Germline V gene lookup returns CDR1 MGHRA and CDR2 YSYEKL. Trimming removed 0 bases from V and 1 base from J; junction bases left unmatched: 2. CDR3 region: CASSQDRGRNTEAFF. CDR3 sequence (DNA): TGCGCCAGCAGCCAAGATAGGGGGCGGAACACTGAAGCTTTCTTT.

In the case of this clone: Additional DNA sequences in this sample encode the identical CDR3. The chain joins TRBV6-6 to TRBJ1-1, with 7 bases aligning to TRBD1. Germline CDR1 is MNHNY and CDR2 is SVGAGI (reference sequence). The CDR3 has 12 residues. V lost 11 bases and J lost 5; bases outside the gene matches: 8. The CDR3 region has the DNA TGTGCCTCGGGAGACAGGGAGACTGAAGCTTTCTTT. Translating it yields CASGDRETEAFF.

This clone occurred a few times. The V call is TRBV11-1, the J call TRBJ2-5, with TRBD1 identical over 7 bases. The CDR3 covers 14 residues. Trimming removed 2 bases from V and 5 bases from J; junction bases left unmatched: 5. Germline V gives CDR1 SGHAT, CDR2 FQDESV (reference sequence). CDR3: CASSLTTGRETQYF. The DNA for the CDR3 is TGTGCCAGCAGCTTAACGACAGGGCGCGAGACCCAGTACTTC.

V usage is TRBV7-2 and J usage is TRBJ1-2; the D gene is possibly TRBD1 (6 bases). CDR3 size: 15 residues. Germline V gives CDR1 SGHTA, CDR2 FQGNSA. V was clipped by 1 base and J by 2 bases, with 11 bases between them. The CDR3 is CASSLEGGGNYGYTF. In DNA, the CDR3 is TGTGCCAGCAGCTTAGAGGGGGGAGGGAACTATGGCTACACCTTC.

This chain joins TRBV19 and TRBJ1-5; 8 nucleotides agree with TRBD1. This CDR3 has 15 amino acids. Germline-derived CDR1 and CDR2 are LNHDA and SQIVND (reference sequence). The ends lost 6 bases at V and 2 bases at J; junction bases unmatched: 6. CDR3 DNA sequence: TGTGCCAGTAGCCGACAGGGGACGGGCAATCAGCCCCAGCATTTT. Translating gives CASSRQGTGNQPQHF. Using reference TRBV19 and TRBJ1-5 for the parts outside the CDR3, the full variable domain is DGGITQSPKYLFRKEGQNVTLSCEQNLNHDAMYWYRQDPGQGLRLIYYSQIVNDFQKGDIAEGYSVSREKKESFPLTVTSAQKNPTAFYLCASSRQGTGNQPQHFGDGTRLSIL.

The CDR3 DNA is TGTGCCAGTTGGGAGAACTATGGCTACACCTTC. This translates into CASWENYGYTF. The chain is built from TRBV19 and TRBJ1-2; D is undetermined. The CDR3 has 11 amino acids. V lost 8 bases and J 2 bases, leaving 6 bases between the germline ends. Germline loops: CDR1 LNHDA, CDR2 SQIVND (reference sequence).

The CDR3 loop reads CASSLVTGPLHF. DNA of the CDR3: TGTGCCAGCAGCTTAGTGACGGGTCCCCTCCACTTT. This chain connects TRBV7-2 to TRBJ1-6; D unclear. The CDR3 consists of 12 residues. The V and J ends lost 1 base and 13 bases respectively, with 8 bases between them. Per germline, CDR1 SGHTA and CDR2 FQGNSA. Drawing the rest from reference TRBV7-2 and TRBJ1-6, the complete variable domain is GAGVSQSPSNKVTEKGKDVELRCDPISGHTALYWYRQSLGQGLEFLIYFQGNSAPDKSGLPSDRFSAERTGGSVSTLTIQRTQQEDSAVYLCASSLVTGPLHFGNGTRLTVT.

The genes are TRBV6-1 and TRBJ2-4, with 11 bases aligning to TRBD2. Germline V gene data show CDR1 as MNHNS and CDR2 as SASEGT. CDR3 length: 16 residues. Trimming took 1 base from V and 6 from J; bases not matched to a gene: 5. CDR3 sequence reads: CASSEVAGGPRNIQYF. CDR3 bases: TGTGCCAGCAGTGAAGTAGCGGGAGGGCCAAGAAACATTCAGTACTTC.

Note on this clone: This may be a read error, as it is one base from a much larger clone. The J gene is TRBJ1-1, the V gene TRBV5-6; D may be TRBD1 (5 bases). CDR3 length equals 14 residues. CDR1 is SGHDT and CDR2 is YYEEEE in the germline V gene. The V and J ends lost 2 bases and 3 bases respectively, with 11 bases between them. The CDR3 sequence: CASSFGAGDTEAFF. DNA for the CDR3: TGTGCCAGCAGCTTCGGGGCGGGGGACACTGAAGCTTTCTTT.